This T cell receptor beta chain was profiled in a study of cytomegalovirus exposure and HLA in healthy donors. Study information: Sequencing of roughly 180 million T cells in an earlier analysis found under 120 million unique TCR beta sequences. The early release's HLA-typed donors yielded approximately 81 million unique TCRs.

As for this clone: Its antigen is not identified.

Study-wide findings and caveats: DRB1 showed the most TCR associations and HLA-C the fewest in a later analysis, as rates varied by HLA locus.

A multiplex PCR was run with 60 Vbeta primers and 13 Jbeta primers. TCRdb's copy holds only in-frame clones and misses some; the assay was immunoSEQ multiplex PCR. The repertoire table contains about 88,000 clones. The specimen was PBMCs. This sequence was found in a girl aged 5-17 years in good health and CMV-seropositive.

The CDR3 spells CASKPGQGAPAFF. Here the CDR3 DNA reads TGTGCCAGTAAACCCGGACAGGGGGCGCCGGCTTTCTTT. V and J are TRBV19 and TRBJ1-1; 11 bases map to TRBD1. V lost 7 bases and J lost 11; bases outside the gene matches: 9. The CDR3 has 13 amino acids. Germline-derived CDR1 and CDR2 are LNHDA and SQIVND (reference sequence).